The rows below give T cell receptor beta chains drawn from one sample of a study of shared clonotypes between healthy human individuals. Some clones are missing from TCRdb's copy, which holds only in-frame ones; the method was immunoSEQ multiplex PCR. The data hold roughly 1 million clones, with 65% to 80% observed a single time. The sequenced sample consisted of memory CD4+ T cells sorted from blood. The receptors come from a man younger than 35 in good health. Each CDR3 is given with its conserved first and last residue. D genes are given only for firm matches. A row's size may be missing; if present it is once, few, many or a size class.

clone size: NA
J gene: TRBJ2-7
D gene: NA
V gene: TRBV7-6
CDR3 protein: CASSLSPGAYEQYF
CDR3 DNA: TGTGCCAGCAGCTTAAGCCCGGGGGCCTACGAGCAGTACTTC

clone size: many
J gene: TRBJ2-7
D gene: NA
V gene: TRBV5-4
CDR3 protein: CASSLNAYEQYF
CDR3 DNA: TGTGCCAGCAGCTTGAACGCCTACGAGCAGTACTTC

clone size: NA
J gene: TRBJ2-7
D gene: NA
V gene: TRBV5-1
CDR3 protein: CASSQAVGYEQYF
CDR3 DNA: TGCGCCAGCAGCCAAGCTGTGGGCTACGAGCAGTACTTC

clone size: NA
J gene: TRBJ1-6
D gene: NA
V gene: TRBV9
CDR3 protein: CASSRSDNSPLHF
CDR3 DNA: TGTGCCAGCAGCCGATCCGATAATTCACCCCTCCACTTT

clone size: NA
J gene: TRBJ2-3
D gene: NA
V gene: TRBV5-1
CDR3 protein: CASSVQGGADTQYF
CDR3 DNA: TGCGCCAGCAGCGTCCAGGGGGGTGCAGATACGCAGTATTTT

clone size: once
J gene: TRBJ1-2
D gene: NA
V gene: TRBV7-9
CDR3 protein: CASSGWGYTF
CDR3 DNA: TGTGCCAGCAGTGGTTGGGGCTACACCTTC

clone size: NA
J gene: TRBJ1-2
D gene: TRBD1
V gene: TRBV19
CDR3 protein: CATTPFGQGAAGYTF
CDR3 DNA: TGTGCCACCACCCCGTTCGGACAGGGGGCGGCTGGCTACACCTTC

clone size: NA
J gene: TRBJ2-6
D gene: NA
V gene: TRBV6-5
CDR3 protein: CASGSANVLTF
CDR3 DNA: TGTGCCAGCGGTTCAGCCAACGTCCTGACTTTC

clone size: NA
J gene: TRBJ2-4
D gene: TRBD2
V gene: TRBV5-4
CDR3 protein: CASSPGLAGEGSKNIQYF
CDR3 DNA: TGTGCCAGCAGCCCCGGACTAGCGGGAGAGGGGAGCAAAAACATTCAGTACTTC

clone size: NA
J gene: TRBJ2-7
D gene: NA
V gene: TRBV6-1
CDR3 protein: CASRETGKIIYEQYF
CDR3 DNA: TGTGCCAGCAGGGAGACAGGTAAAATTATCTACGAGCAGTACTTC

clone size: once
J gene: TRBJ2-2
D gene: TRBD1
V gene: TRBV7-6
CDR3 protein: CASSLRTGNTGELFF
CDR3 DNA: TGTGCCAGCAGTTTACGGACAGGGAACACCGGGGAGCTGTTTTTT

clone size: NA
J gene: TRBJ1-2
D gene: NA
V gene: TRBV28
CDR3 protein: CASSLVAGNYGYTF
CDR3 DNA: TGTGCCAGCAGTTTAGTAGCAGGGAACTATGGCTACACCTTC

clone size: NA
J gene: TRBJ2-2
D gene: NA
V gene: TRBV19
CDR3 protein: CASWGHENTGELFF
CDR3 DNA: TGTGCCTCATGGGGACACGAGAACACCGGGGAGCTGTTTTTT

clone size: NA
J gene: TRBJ2-7
D gene: NA
V gene: TRBV19
CDR3 protein: CASIFLGQLYEQYF
CDR3 DNA: TGTGCCAGTATCTTCCTCGGGCAGCTCTACGAGCAGTACTTC

clone size: few
J gene: TRBJ1-2
D gene: NA
V gene: TRBV28
CDR3 protein: CAIGGGNYGYTF
CDR3 DNA: TGTGCCATAGGCGGGGGGAACTATGGCTACACCTTC

clone size: NA
J gene: TRBJ1-1
D gene: TRBD1
V gene: TRBV7-9
CDR3 protein: CASTPQGLEAFF
CDR3 DNA: TGTGCCAGCACCCCACAGGGGCTTGAAGCTTTCTTT

clone size: few
J gene: TRBJ2-7
D gene: NA
V gene: TRBV25-1
CDR3 protein: CASSASTGRRPYEQYF
CDR3 DNA: TGTGCCAGCAGTGCGTCGACAGGTCGTCGACCCTACGAGCAGTACTTC

clone size: NA
J gene: TRBJ2-7
D gene: TRBD1
V gene: TRBV7-8
CDR3 protein: CASSVEQGKGMKQYF
CDR3 DNA: TGTGCCAGCAGCGTCGAACAGGGGAAGGGGATGAAGCAGTACTTC

clone size: few
J gene: TRBJ2-2
D gene: NA
V gene: TRBV14
CDR3 protein: CASSQDRGRARELFF
CDR3 DNA: TGTGCCAGCAGCCAAGACCGGGGCAGGGCAAGGGAGCTGTTTTTT

clone size: NA
J gene: TRBJ1-4
D gene: NA
V gene: TRBV7-9
CDR3 protein: CASSLVKGRGEKLFF
CDR3 DNA: TGTGCCAGCAGCTTAGTGAAGGGAAGGGGCGAAAAACTGTTTTTT

clone size: NA
J gene: TRBJ2-7
D gene: TRBD1
V gene: TRBV7-8
CDR3 protein: CASRPNRTGGKIHEQYF
CDR3 DNA: TGTGCCAGCAGGCCAAATCGGACAGGGGGCAAGATCCACGAGCAGTACTTC

clone size: many
J gene: TRBJ2-1
D gene: TRBD2
V gene: TRBV5-1
CDR3 protein: CASSRTSGGSYNEQFF
CDR3 DNA: TGCGCCAGCAGCAGGACTAGCGGGGGCTCCTACAATGAGCAGTTCTTC

clone size: few
J gene: TRBJ2-2
D gene: NA
V gene: TRBV11-2
CDR3 protein: CASSLVAVRSGELFF
CDR3 DNA: TGTGCCAGCAGCTTAGTGGCAGTCCGGAGCGGGGAGCTGTTTTTT

clone size: NA
J gene: TRBJ2-2
D gene: NA
V gene: TRBV10-3
CDR3 protein: CAISESVVRTGELFF
CDR3 DNA: TGTGCCATCAGTGAGTCAGTGGTGCGCACCGGGGAGCTGTTTTTT

clone size: NA
J gene: TRBJ2-7
D gene: NA
V gene: TRBV7-3
CDR3 protein: CASSSNGFTEQYF
CDR3 DNA: TGTGCCAGCAGCTCGAATGGATTTACTGAGCAGTACTTC

clone size: NA
J gene: TRBJ1-6
D gene: TRBD1
V gene: TRBV27
CDR3 protein: CASSLRTGATRFYSYNSPLHF
CDR3 DNA: TGTGCCAGCAGTCTAAGGACAGGGGCAACGAGATTCTACTCCTATAATTCACCCCTCCACTTT

clone size: NA
J gene: TRBJ2-1
D gene: TRBD1
V gene: TRBV5-6
CDR3 protein: CASSLRDSMEFF
CDR3 DNA: TGTGCCAGCAGCTTAAGGGACAGTATGGAGTTCTTC

clone size: NA
J gene: TRBJ2-7
D gene: TRBD1
V gene: TRBV25-1
CDR3 protein: CASSRDSTYEQYF
CDR3 DNA: TGTGCCAGCAGCCGGGACAGTACCTACGAGCAGTACTTC